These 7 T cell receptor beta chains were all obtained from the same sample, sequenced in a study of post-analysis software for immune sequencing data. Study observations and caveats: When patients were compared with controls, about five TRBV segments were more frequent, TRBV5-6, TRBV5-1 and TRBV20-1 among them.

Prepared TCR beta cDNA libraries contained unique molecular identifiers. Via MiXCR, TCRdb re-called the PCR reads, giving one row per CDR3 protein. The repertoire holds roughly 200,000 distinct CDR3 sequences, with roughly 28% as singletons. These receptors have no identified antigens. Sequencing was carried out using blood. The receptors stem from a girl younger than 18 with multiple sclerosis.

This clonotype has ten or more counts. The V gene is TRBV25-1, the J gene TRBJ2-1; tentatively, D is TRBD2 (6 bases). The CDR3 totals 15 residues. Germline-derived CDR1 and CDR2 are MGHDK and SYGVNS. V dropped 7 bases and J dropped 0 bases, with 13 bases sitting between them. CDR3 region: CASKRAGSSYNEQFF. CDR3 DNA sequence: TGTGCCAGCAAGAGAGCGGGTAGCTCCTACAATGAGCAGTTCTTC.

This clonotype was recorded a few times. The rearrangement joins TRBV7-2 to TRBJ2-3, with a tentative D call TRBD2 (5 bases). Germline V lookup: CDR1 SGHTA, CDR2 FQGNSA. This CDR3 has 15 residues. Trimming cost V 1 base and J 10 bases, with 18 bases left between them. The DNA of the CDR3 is TGTGCCAGCAGCTTAGTTGGCGGGCCCCAGGATGCGCAGTATTTT. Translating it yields CASSLVGGPQDAQYF.

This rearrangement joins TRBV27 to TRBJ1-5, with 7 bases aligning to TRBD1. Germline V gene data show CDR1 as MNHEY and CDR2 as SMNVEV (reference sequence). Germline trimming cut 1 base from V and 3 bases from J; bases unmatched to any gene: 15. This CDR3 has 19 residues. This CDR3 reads CASSLLPQGPETPNQPQHF. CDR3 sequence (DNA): TGTGCCAGCAGTTTATTACCACAGGGGCCGGAAACCCCCAATCAGCCCCAGCATTTT.

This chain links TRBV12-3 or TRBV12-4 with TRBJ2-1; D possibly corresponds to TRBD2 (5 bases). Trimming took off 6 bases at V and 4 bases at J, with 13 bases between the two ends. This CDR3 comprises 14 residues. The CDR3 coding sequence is TGTGCCAGCAGGTGGAGGTCTGGGTACAATGAGCAGTTCTTC. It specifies CASRWRSGYNEQFF.

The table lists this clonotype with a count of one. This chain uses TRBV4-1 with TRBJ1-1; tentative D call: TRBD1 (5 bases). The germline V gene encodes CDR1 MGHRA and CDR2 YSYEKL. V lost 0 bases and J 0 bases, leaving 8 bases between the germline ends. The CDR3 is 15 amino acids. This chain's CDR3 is CASSQDNRLNTEAFF. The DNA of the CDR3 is TGCGCCAGCAGCCAAGATAACAGGCTGAACACTGAAGCTTTCTTT.

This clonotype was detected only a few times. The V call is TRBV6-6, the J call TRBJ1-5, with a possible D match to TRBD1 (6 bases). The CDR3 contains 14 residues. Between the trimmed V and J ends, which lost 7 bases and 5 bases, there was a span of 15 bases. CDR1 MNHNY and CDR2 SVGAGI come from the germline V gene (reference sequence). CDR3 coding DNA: TGTGCCAGCATTCACCGGGACACAGATCAGCCCCAGCATTTT. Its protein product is CASIHRDTDQPQHF.

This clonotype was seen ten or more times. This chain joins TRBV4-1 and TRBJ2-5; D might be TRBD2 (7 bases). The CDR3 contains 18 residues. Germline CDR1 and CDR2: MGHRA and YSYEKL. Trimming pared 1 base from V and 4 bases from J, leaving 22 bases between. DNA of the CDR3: TGCGCCAGCAGCCAAGTTCTAACGGGGGGCGAATGGGGAGAGACCCAGTACTTC. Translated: CASSQVLTGGEWGETQYF.